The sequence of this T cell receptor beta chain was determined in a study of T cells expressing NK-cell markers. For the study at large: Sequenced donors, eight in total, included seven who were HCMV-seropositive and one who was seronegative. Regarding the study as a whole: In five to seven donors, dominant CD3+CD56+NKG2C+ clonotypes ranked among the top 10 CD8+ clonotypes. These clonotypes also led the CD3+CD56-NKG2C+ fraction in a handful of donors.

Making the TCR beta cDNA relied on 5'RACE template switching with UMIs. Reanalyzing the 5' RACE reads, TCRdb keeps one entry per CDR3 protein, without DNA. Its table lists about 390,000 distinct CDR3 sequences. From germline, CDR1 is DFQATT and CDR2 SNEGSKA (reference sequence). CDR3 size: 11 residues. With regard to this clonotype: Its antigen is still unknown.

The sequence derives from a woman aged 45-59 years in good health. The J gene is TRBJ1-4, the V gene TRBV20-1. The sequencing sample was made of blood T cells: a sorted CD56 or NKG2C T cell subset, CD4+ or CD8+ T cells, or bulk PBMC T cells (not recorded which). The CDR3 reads CSASSREKLFF.